The clone carrying this T cell receptor (beta chain) was seen repeatedly, ten times or more. The authors ran a second PCR of 7 to 11 cycles using a sample-barcoded 5' primer and a J-beta primer mix. TCRdb reanalysed the 5' RACE reads using MiXCR and keeps one entry per CDR3 protein. The sample shows over 500,000 distinct CDR3 sequences, 52% of them seen only once. The V and J ends lost 0 bases and 3 bases respectively, with 15 bases between them. This CDR3 has 16 amino acids. Germline CDR1 MNHEY, CDR2 SVGAGI. This entry is derived from a study of blood T cells in healthy people across ages. The sample was blood. The rearrangement uses TRBV6-5 and TRBJ2-7; weak D call: TRBD2 (6 bases). The receptor's source is an elderly woman in good health. The CDR3 DNA reads TGTGCCAGCAGTTACTCACTAGCAGGAAGGTACTACGAGCAGTACTTC. It codes for CASSYSLAGRYYEQYF.